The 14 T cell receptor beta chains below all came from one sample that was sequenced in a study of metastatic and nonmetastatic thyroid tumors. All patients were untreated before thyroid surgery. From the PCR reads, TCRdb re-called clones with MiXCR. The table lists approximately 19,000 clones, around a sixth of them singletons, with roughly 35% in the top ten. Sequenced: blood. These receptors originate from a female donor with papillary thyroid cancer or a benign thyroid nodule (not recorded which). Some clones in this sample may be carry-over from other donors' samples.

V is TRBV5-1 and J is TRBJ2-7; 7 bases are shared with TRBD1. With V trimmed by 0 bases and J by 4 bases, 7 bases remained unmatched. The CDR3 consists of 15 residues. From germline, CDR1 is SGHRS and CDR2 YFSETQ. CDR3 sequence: CASSLEGRGSYEQYF. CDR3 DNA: TGCGCCAGCAGCTTGGAGGGCAGGGGGTCATACGAGCAGTACTTC.

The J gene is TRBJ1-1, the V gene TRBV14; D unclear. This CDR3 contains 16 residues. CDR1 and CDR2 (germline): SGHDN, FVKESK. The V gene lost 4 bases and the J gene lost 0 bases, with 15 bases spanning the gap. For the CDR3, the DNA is TGTGCCAGCAGCCTCCCGGGAAGAATGGTGAACACTGAAGCTTTCTTT. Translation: CASSLPGRMVNTEAFF.

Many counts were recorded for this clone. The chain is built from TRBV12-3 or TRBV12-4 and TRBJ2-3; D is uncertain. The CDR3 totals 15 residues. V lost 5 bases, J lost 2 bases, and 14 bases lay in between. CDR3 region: CASSMYKSITDTQYF. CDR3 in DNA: TGTGCCAGCAGTATGTACAAATCAATCACAGATACGCAGTATTTT.

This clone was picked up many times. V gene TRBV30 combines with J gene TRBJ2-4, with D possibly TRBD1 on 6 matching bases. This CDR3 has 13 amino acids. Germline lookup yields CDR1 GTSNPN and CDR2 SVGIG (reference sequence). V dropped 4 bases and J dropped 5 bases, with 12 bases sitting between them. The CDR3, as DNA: TGTGCCTGGACGACAGGTACGCAAAACATTCAGTACTTC. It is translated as CAWTTGTQNIQYF.

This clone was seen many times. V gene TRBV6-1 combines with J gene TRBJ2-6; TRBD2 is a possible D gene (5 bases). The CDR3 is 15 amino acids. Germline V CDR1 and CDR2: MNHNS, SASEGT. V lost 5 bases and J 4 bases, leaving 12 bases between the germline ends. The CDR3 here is CASSPRGYGANVLTF. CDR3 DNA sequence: TGTGCCAGCAGTCCCCGAGGGTACGGGGCCAACGTCCTGACTTTC.

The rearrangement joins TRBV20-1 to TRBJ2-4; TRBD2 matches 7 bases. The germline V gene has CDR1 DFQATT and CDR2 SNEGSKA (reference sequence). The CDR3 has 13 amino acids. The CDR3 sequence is CGASGIAKNIQYF. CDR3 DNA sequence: TGCGGGGCTAGCGGAATAGCCAAAAACATTCAGTACTTC.

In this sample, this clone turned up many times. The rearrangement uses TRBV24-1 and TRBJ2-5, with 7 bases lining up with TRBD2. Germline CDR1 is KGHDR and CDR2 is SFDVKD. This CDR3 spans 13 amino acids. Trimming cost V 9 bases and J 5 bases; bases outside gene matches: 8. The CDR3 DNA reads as TGTGCCACCGCGGGCGGGAGTTCCGAGACCCAGTACTTC. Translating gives CATAGGSSETQYF.

The CDR3 region is CASSWRDVYTEAFF. The CDR3 bases are TGCGCCAGCAGCTGGAGGGACGTATACACTGAAGCTTTCTTT. The chain combines TRBV5-1 with TRBJ1-1, with a tentative D call TRBD1 (5 bases). The length of the CDR3 is 14 residues. Per the germline V gene, CDR1 is SGHRS and CDR2 is YFSETQ. Trimming removed 3 bases at V and 3 bases at J, with 12 bases between. Drawing the rest from reference TRBV5-1 and TRBJ1-1, the complete variable domain is KAGVTQTPRYLIKTRGQQVTLSCSPISGHRSVSWYQQTPGQGLQFLFEYFSETQRNKGNFPGRFSGRQFSNSRSEMNVSTLELGDSALYLCASSWRDVYTEAFFGQGTRLTVV.

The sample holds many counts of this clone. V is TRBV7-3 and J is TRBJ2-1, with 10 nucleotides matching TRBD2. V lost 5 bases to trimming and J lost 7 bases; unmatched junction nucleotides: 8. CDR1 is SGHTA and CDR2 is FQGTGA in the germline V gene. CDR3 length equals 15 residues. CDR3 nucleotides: TGTGCCAGCAGCACGCTAGCGGGAGTAGGGAATGAGCAGTTCTTC. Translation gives CASSTLAGVGNEQFF.

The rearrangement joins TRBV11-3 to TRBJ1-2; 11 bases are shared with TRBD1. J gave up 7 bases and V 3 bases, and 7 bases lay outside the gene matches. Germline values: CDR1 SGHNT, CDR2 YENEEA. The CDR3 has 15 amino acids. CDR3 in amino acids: CASSLDRGQGSGYTF. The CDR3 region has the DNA TGTGCCAGCAGCTTGGACAGGGGGCAAGGCTCTGGCTACACCTTC.

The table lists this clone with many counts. For the CDR3, the DNA is TGTGCCAGCAGCCCCCGGCGCAACCTTGAAAAACTGTTTTTT. Translating it yields CASSPRRNLEKLFF. The V gene is TRBV7-2, the J gene TRBJ1-4; D is uncertain. Trimming pared 5 bases from V and 7 bases from J, leaving 14 bases between. The CDR3 sequence is 14 residues long. Germline CDR1 reads SGHTA; CDR2 reads FQGNSA.

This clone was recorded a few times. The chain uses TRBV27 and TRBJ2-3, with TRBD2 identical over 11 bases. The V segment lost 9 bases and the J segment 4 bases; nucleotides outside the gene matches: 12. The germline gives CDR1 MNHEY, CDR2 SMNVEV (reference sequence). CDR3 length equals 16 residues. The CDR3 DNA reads TGTGCCAGAAGTCTCCATACTAGCGGGAGCGCAGATACGCAGTATTTT. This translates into CARSLHTSGSADTQYF.

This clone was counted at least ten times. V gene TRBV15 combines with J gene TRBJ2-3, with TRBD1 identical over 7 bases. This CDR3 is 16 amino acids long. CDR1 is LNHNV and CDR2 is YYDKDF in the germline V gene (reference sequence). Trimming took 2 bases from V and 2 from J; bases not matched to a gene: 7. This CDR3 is CATSRRQGIDTDTQYF. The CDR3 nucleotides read TGTGCCACCAGCAGACGACAGGGTATTGACACAGATACGCAGTATTTT.

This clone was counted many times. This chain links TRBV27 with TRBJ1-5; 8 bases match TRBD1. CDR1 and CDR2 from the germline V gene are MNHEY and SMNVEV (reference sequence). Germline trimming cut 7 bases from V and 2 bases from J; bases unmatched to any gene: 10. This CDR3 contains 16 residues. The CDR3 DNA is TGTGCCAGCACCAAGCACAGGGGGAGCGGCAATCAGCCCCAGCATTTT. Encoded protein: CASTKHRGSGNQPQHF.